This passage covers 9 T cell receptor beta chains from one sample sequenced in a study of cytomegalovirus exposure and HLA in healthy donors. With 60 Vbeta and 13 Jbeta primers, the PCR was carried out. Only in-frame clones appear in the TCRdb table, and some are missing; sequencing was by immunoSEQ multiplex PCR. Among under 100,000 clones listed, approximately 65% were seen once. Sequencing was done on a sample of PBMCs. These receptors were taken from a woman in her thirties in good health and CMV-seropositive.

The V call is TRBV4-1, the J call TRBJ2-3; D call uncertain. Trimming removed 1 base from V and 5 bases from J, with 22 bases in between. The CDR3 is 18 residues long. CDR1 is MGHRA and CDR2 is YSYEKL in the germline V gene. The CDR3 sequence: CASSQVLLRGRRGDTQYF. CDR3 coding DNA: TGCGCCAGCAGCCAAGTTCTCCTGCGTGGAAGACGAGGAGATACGCAGTATTTT.

The rearrangement uses TRBV10-2 and TRBJ2-4; TRBD2 agrees at 11 bases. The germline V gene encodes CDR1 WSHSY and CDR2 SAAADI. This CDR3 region has 14 residues. V trimming: 2 bases; J trimming: 7 bases; junction bases outside the gene matches: 1. The CDR3 DNA reads TGCGCCAGCAGTGAGCGACTAGCGGGGAACATTCAGTACTTC. Its protein product is CASSERLAGNIQYF.

The chain has TRBV5-1 and TRBJ1-5, with TRBD1 matching over 9 bases. Per the germline V gene, CDR1 is SGHRS and CDR2 is YFSETQ. The ends lost 2 bases at V and 8 bases at J; junction bases unmatched: 5. The CDR3 sequence is 14 residues long. Here the CDR3 reads CASSLGTGIEPQHF. The CDR3 nucleotides are TGCGCCAGCAGCTTAGGGACAGGGATTGAGCCCCAGCATTTT.

The genes are TRBV2 and TRBJ1-4, with 7 nucleotides matching TRBD1. Germline V gene sequence: CDR1 SNHLY, CDR2 FYNNEI. Trimming at V came to 8 bases and at J to 6 bases, leaving 12 bases not matched to a gene. The CDR3 is 15 amino acids. CDR3 DNA: TGTGCCAGCGGGGGAACGACAGGGCGATATGAAAAACTGTTTTTT. It is translated as CASGGTTGRYEKLFF.

V gene TRBV4-2 combines with J gene TRBJ2-7, with a weak D call TRBD2 (6 bases). Germline CDR1 is LGHNA and CDR2 is YNFKEQ. The CDR3 has 16 amino acids. V gave up 5 bases and J gave up 3 bases, with 20 bases separating them. This chain's CDR3 is CASSDLSGGLGYEQYF. The CDR3 nucleotides read TGTGCCAGCAGCGATTTATCCGGGGGATTGGGCTACGAGCAGTACTTC.

This clone came up once. An end of the junction differs from the germline gene, which may be a read error. This rearrangement joins TRBV7-9 to TRBJ2-3; 7 nucleotides align to TRBD2. The CDR3 consists of 16 residues. Germline CDR1 is SEHNR and CDR2 is FQNEAQ (reference sequence). CDR3 DNA sequence: TGTTCCAGCAGCTCCCAAGCGGGGTCAGGCACAGATACGCAGTATTTT. Translating gives CSSSSQAGSGTDTQYF. Full variable domain (rest looked up from reference TRBV7-9 and TRBJ2-3): DTGVSQNPRHKITKRGQNVTFRCDPISEHNRLYWYRQTLGQGPEFLTYFQNEAQLEKSRLLSDRFSAERPKGSFSTLEIQRTEQGDSAMYLCSSSSQAGSGTDTQYFGPGTRLTVL.

The chain carries TRBV28 and TRBJ2-5, with TRBD1 as a possible D gene (6 bases). This CDR3 spans 14 amino acids. Trimming pared 6 bases from V and 5 bases from J, leaving 16 bases between. Germline V lookup: CDR1 MDHEN, CDR2 SYDVKM. CDR3 sequence (DNA): TGTGCCAGCAGCCCCCGGGACAAGGCGGAGACCCAGTACTTC. It specifies CASSPRDKAETQYF.

The gene calls are TRBV6-5 and TRBJ1-3; 7 bases are shared with TRBD1. The junction had 2 bases not matched to a gene; V was cut back by 5 bases and J by 4 bases. The V gene's germline CDR1 is MNHEY and CDR2 SVGAGI. The length of the CDR3 is 13 residues. CDR3 in amino acids: CASSLGQGNTIYF. CDR3 coding DNA: TGTGCCAGCAGTCTGGGACAGGGAAACACCATATATTTT.

Only one count was recorded for this clone. Compared with germline, one end of the junction differs, possibly owing to a read error. The CDR3 coding sequence is TGTTCCAGCAGTCAAGACAGCTATGGCTACACCTTC. Translation: CSSSQDSYGYTF. The rearrangement links TRBV7-9 to TRBJ1-2; D is possibly TRBD1 (5 bases). Germline V CDR1 and CDR2: SEHNR, FQNEAQ (reference sequence). The CDR3 has 12 amino acids.